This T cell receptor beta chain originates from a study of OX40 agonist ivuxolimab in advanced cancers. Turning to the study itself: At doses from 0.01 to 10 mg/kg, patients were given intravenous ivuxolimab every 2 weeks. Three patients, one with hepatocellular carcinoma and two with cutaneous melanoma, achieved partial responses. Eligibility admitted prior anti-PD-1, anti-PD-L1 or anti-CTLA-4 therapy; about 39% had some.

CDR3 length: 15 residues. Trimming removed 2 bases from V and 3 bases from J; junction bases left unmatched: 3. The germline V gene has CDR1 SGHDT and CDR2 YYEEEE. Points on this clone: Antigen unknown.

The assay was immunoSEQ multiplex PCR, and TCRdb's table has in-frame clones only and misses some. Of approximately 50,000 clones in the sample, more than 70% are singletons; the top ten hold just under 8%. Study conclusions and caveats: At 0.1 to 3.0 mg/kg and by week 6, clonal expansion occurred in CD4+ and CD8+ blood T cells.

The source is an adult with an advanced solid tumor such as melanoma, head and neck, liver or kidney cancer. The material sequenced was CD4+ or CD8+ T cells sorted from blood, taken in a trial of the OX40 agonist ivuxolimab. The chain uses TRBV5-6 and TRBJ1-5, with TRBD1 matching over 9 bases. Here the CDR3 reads CASSFGQGNNQPQHF. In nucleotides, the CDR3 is TGTGCCAGCAGCTTCGGACAGGGGAACAATCAGCCCCAGCATTTT.